Listed here is a single T cell receptor (beta chain). V was trimmed by 0 bases and J by 9 bases, leaving 15 bases between them. The germline V gene has CDR1 LGHNA and CDR2 YSLEER. The CDR3 has 15 amino acids. This entry belongs to a study of blood T cell repertoires in COVID-19. TCRdb's table, derived via immunoSEQ multiplex PCR, lists solely in-frame clones and lacks some. The data hold about 170,000 clones, with more than 75% observed a single time. V and J are TRBV4-3 and TRBJ2-4; weak D call: TRBD2 (6 bases). This receptor was taken from a man aged 18 to 29 with COVID-19, enrolled during active disease. Sequencing was performed on peripheral blood. CDR3 sequence reads: CASSQEGGGSGIQYF. The CDR3 DNA is TGCGCCAGCAGCCAAGAGGGGGGAGGCAGCGGCATTCAGTACTTC.